This T cell receptor beta chain comes out of a study of blood T cell repertoires in COVID-19. Looking at the study overall: Nucleic acid was either cDNA or gDNA, and it came from T cells, B-cell-depleted T cells, or PBMCs.

Per the authors' pipeline: Quantification of nucleated cells was approximated via reference gene primer amplification. Produced via immunoSEQ multiplex PCR; TCRdb's table is partial and in-frame only. From that table come the V and J calls and clone size; the DNA was used to work out D and trimming. The sample includes about 190,000 clones, approximately 78% of them seen just once. Germline values: CDR1 MDHEN, CDR2 SYDVKM. This CDR3 is built from 17 residues. Unmatched junction bases numbered 14, after V lost 2 bases and J lost 8 bases. The sample comprised peripheral blood. The J gene is TRBJ1-2, the V gene TRBV28; 10 nucleotides match TRBD1. The receptor comes from a woman older than 75 with active or convalescent COVID-19. In nucleotides, the CDR3 is TGTGCCAGCAGTTTAGAGGGGGGACAGGGGCCCGTGTACGGCTACACCTTC. Protein product: CASSLEGGQGPVYGYTF.